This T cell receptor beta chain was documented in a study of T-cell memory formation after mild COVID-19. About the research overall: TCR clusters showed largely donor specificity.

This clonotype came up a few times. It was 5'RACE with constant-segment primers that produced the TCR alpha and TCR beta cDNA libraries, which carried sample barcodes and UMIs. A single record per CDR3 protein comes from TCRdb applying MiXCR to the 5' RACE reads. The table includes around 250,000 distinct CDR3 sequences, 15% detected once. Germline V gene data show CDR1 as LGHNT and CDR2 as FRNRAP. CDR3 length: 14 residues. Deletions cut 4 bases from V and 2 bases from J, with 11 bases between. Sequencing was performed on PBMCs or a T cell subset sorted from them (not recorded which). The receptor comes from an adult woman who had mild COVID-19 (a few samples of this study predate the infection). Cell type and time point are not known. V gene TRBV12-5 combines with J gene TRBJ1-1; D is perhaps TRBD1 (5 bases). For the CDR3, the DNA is TGTGCTAGTGGTTCCCCGGGACTTAACACTGAAGCTTTCTTT. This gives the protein CASGSPGLNTEAFF. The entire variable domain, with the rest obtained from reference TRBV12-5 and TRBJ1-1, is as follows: DARVTQTPRHKVTEMGQEVTMRCQPILGHNTVFWYRQTMMQGLELLAYFRNRAPLDDSGMPKDRFSAEMPDATLATLKIQPSEPRDSAVYFCASGSPGLNTEAFFGQGTRLTVV.